This is a list of T cell receptor beta chains from one sample in a study of technical replicates of blood from a handful of donors. Repertoires were generated with immunoSEQ multiplex PCR, while TCRdb's copy carries only in-frame clones and drops some. The repertoire includes approximately 69,000 clones, around 90% of them detected once, and 4% to 5% sits in the top ten. Sequencing was done on a sample of PBMCs. The receptors were sampled from a human donor in good health. Some clones in this sample may be carry-over from other donors' samples. CDR3s include the opening cysteine and the closing phenylalanine or tryptophan. Each record gives: D gene, J gene, clone size, V gene, CDR3 DNA, CDR3 protein. A D gene is named only where the DNA matches it firmly. Rows give clone size only sometimes, using once, few, many, or a class for an expanded clone.

>.|TRBJ1-5|few|TRBV7-2
TGTGCCAGCGAACCGGGGGGCGGTAGCAATCAGCCCCAGCATTTT
CASEPGGGSNQPQHF
>.|TRBJ1-2|.|TRBV6-4
TGTGCCAGCAGTGACCTGCGGGGCTACACCTTC
CASSDLRGYTF
>TRBD1|TRBJ1-5|.|TRBV4-1
TGCGCCAGCAGCCAGTTAACAGGGGCCAGCAATCAGCCCCAGCATTTT
CASSQLTGASNQPQHF
>TRBD2|TRBJ2-2|.|TRBV29-1
TGCAGCGCCAGCGGGAGGCGTCCCGGGGAGCTGTTTTTT
CSASGRRPGELFF
>TRBD1|TRBJ2-5|.|TRBV18
TGTGCCAGCTCACGGGACAGGGCAGTAGAGACCCAGTACTTC
CASSRDRAVETQYF
>.|TRBJ1-1|.|TRBV7-3
TGTGCCAGCAGCTTACAACAGAACACTGAAGCTTTCTTT
CASSLQQNTEAFF
>.|TRBJ1-1|once|TRBV4-1
TGCGCCAGCAGCCAAGGGGGGGGCAACACTGAAGCTTTCTTT
CASSQGGGNTEAFF
>.|TRBJ2-7|.|TRBV11-3
TGTGCCAGCAGCGCATACTACGGTAGCTCCTACGAGCAGTACTTC
CASSAYYGSSYEQYF
>TRBD1|TRBJ1-5|.|TRBV11-2
TGTGCCAGCAGCATAGGAGGGACAGTGTCGGGTCAGCCCCAGCATTTT
CASSIGGTVSGQPQHF
>TRBD2|TRBJ2-2|.|TRBV5-1
TGCGCCAGCAGCTTGGGACTAGCGGTTACCGGGGAGCTGTTTTTT
CASSLGLAVTGELFF
>TRBD1|TRBJ1-6|.|TRBV29-1
TGCAGCGCGTCACAGGGGGTCGACTCACCCCTCCACTTT
CSASQGVDSPLHF
>TRBD2|TRBJ2-5|.|TRBV14
TGTGCCAGCAGCCAAGATTTGGTGAGGGGGCTAGCGGGAGAGATCCAAGAGACCCAGTACTTC
CASSQDLVRGLAGEIQETQYF
>TRBD2|TRBJ2-3|.|TRBV7-9
TGTGCCAGCAGCTTAGAAGCGGGGGCTAGCACAGATACGCAGTATTTT
CASSLEAGASTDTQYF
>TRBD1|TRBJ1-6|.|TRBV2
TGTGCCAGCAGACAGGGGACGGCGGGGCCCCTCCACTTT
CASRQGTAGPLHF
>.|TRBJ2-2|.|TRBV18
TGTGCCAGCTCACCGGACAGAAACCGGGCCGGGGAGCTGTTTTTT
CASSPDRNRAGELFF
>.|TRBJ2-1|.|TRBV15
TGTGCCACCAGCAGAGATCAGGCTACGACTGAGCAGTTCTTC
CATSRDQATTEQFF
>.|TRBJ2-1|.|TRBV15
TGTGCCACCAGCAGGGGGGGGCCCCGGACGTCGCAGTTCTTC
CATSRGGPRTSQFF
>.|TRBJ1-3|once|TRBV6-5
TGTGCCAGCAGTCCGACAGGACCTACTGGAAACACCATATATTTT
CASSPTGPTGNTIYF
>.|TRBJ2-7|.|TRBV7-9
TGTGCCAGCAGCTCAACGGGAGCCGTGGAGCAGTACTTC
CASSSTGAVEQYF
>TRBD1|TRBJ2-1|.|TRBV4-1
TGCGCCAGCAGCCAAGGTCTAACAGGGGTCGGTGAGCAGTTCTTC
CASSQGLTGVGEQFF
>TRBD1|TRBJ1-2|.|TRBV7-2
TGTGCCAGCAGCCTCCCCCTCGGACAGGGTCGGGACTATGGCTACACCTTC
CASSLPLGQGRDYGYTF
>TRBD2|TRBJ2-5|.|TRBV30
TGTGCCTGGAGTTTCCGGACTAGCGGGCTCCTCCAAGAGACCCAGTACTTC
CAWSFRTSGLLQETQYF
>.|TRBJ1-6|.|TRBV6-6
TGTGCCAGCAGTTACGGCGGGGACTCCTATAATTCACCCCTCCACTTT
CASSYGGDSYNSPLHF
>.|TRBJ2-7|.|TRBV9
TGTGCCAGCAGCACCTGGACAGTCGACGAGCAGTACTTC
CASSTWTVDEQYF
>TRBD2|TRBJ2-3|.|TRBV7-2
TGTGCCAGCAGGCCGGGACTAGCGGGGGAGGATACGCAGTATTTT
CASRPGLAGEDTQYF
>TRBD1|TRBJ2-2|.|TRBV6-6
TGTGCCAGCAGTTCGGGACAGGAGGAAGCCGGGGAGCTGTTTTTT
CASSSGQEEAGELFF
>.|TRBJ2-1|.|TRBV27
TGTGCCAGCAGTCCGGGACTGCGGGGTGAGCAGTTCTTC
CASSPGLRGEQFF
>.|TRBJ2-7|.|TRBV7-8
TGTGCCAGCAGCAGAATGGGGGGGGGCTGGTACTTC
CASSRMGGGWYF
>TRBD1|TRBJ2-7|.|TRBV19
TGTGCCAGTAGGGAGCCGGGACAGGGTGAATCGATGGACTCCTACGAGCAGTACTTC
CASREPGQGESMDSYEQYF
>TRBD2|TRBJ2-1|.|TRBV15
TGTGCCACCCGAAAAGGGACTAGCGGGAGGCGATACAATGAGCAGTTCTTC
CATRKGTSGRRYNEQFF
>.|TRBJ1-2|.|TRBV28
TGTGCCAGCAGTTTAGCAACACCCGAGGGGACTTCCTATGGCTACACCTTC
CASSLATPEGTSYGYTF
>.|TRBJ1-3|.|TRBV5-1
TGCGCCAGCAGCTTGGCCGGTCCAAGTCGTGGAAACACCATATATTTT
CASSLAGPSRGNTIYF
>.|TRBJ1-4|once|TRBV2
TGTGCCAGCAGATCGGCTAATGAAAAACTGTTTTTT
CASRSANEKLFF
>.|TRBJ2-7|.|TRBV7-2
TGTGCCAGCAGCTTAGAGCCAGCGGCAGGGCAGTACTTC
CASSLEPAAGQYF
>.|TRBJ1-1|.|TRBV18
TGTGCCAGCTCACCGGGGGCAGGGATGAACACTGAAGCTTTCTTT
CASSPGAGMNTEAFF
>TRBD1|TRBJ2-5|.|TRBV5-8
TGTGCCAGCAGCTTGGGGGACAGGGCCGAAGAGACCCAGTACTTC
CASSLGDRAEETQYF
>.|TRBJ1-2|.|TRBV9
TGTGCCAGCAGCAACCGGGACATCTACACCTTC
CASSNRDIYTF
>TRBD1|TRBJ1-1|.|TRBV5-4
TGTGCCAGCAGAGCGACAGGGACATACACTGAAGCTTTCTTT
CASRATGTYTEAFF
>TRBD1|TRBJ1-1|.|TRBV10-3
TGTGCCATCAGCCTAAACAGGGGAACTGAAGCTTTCTTT
CAISLNRGTEAFF
>.|TRBJ2-6|.|TRBV29-1
TGCAGCGTTGAGGTTAGCGTTAGCTCTGGGGCCAACGTCCTGACTTTC
CSVEVSVSSGANVLTF